The rows below give T cell receptor beta chains drawn from one sample of a study of blood T cell repertoires in COVID-19. Data came from immunoSEQ multiplex PCR; TCRdb stores just in-frame clones and leaves some out. This table has roughly 200,000 clones, roughly 87% appearing once. Input material: PBMCs or T cells enriched from blood (not recorded which). The receptors derive from a man aged 18 to 29 with acute COVID-19. Both conserved end residues are part of each CDR3. Each record gives: J gene, V gene, CDR3 protein.

>TRBJ2-1|TRBV28
CASSLWGTAVNEQFF
>TRBJ1-6|TRBV27
CASRGGYNSPLHF
>TRBJ1-2|TRBV14
CASSQDYSQVDGYTF
>TRBJ2-2|TRBV12-5
CASGLVLAGAGELFF
>TRBJ2-1|TRBV12-3/TRBV12-4
CASSWSGDNEQFF
>TRBJ1-1|TRBV6-2/TRBV6-3
CASSDTIWRGMNTEAFF
>TRBJ2-2|TRBV7-2
CASSTRQGPTGELFF
>TRBJ2-2|TRBV27
CASSPTPHEGANTGELFF
>TRBJ2-1|TRBV9
CASSDPPVGTGPANEQFF
>TRBJ1-5|TRBV6-5
CASSTEEPQHF
>TRBJ1-1|TRBV6-5
CASSYSGIGVNTEAFF
>TRBJ1-1|TRBV4-2
CASRQRSNTEAFF
>TRBJ2-7|TRBV27
CASSGQGEDEQYF
>TRBJ2-7|TRBV10-2
CASKSGQGPYEQYF
>TRBJ1-5|TRBV4-1
CASTPDRGGGQPQHF
>TRBJ1-1|TRBV7-9
CASSLNNPRVISIEAFF
>TRBJ1-2|TRBV9
CASSEDRVRGDGYTF
>TRBJ2-1|TRBV20-1
CSASPTSGSYNEQFF
>TRBJ2-1|TRBV28
CASTSGTPGEQFF
>TRBJ1-5|TRBV7-9
CASSLEAGVSNQPQHF
>TRBJ2-6|TRBV27
CASSLGGSGANVLTF
>TRBJ1-2|TRBV28
CAIPDRAYGYTF
>TRBJ2-3|TRBV19
CASSIIVSFRLAGTDTQYF
>TRBJ2-1|TRBV7-2
CASSQTRLSSYNEQFF
>TRBJ2-3|TRBV14
CASRSLWGGDTQYF
>TRBJ2-3|TRBV6-4
CASSDSAGGADTQYF
>TRBJ1-1|TRBV5-5
CASRTDRVNTEAFF
>TRBJ2-7|TRBV28
CASSAGQGSYEQYF
>TRBJ1-2|TRBV10-3
CAITPLTSGNYGYTF
>TRBJ2-1|TRBV2
CASMSRRDYNEQFF
>TRBJ1-5|TRBV3-1/TRBV3-2
CASSQGRGGQPQHF
>TRBJ2-7|TRBV5-1
CASSLIEGASYEQYF
>TRBJ1-5|TRBV6-2/TRBV6-3
CASSSFDGQPQHF
>TRBJ1-6|TRBV7-8
CASSPRQPSYNSPLHF
>TRBJ2-7|TRBV10-2
CASSDSGGHPYEQYF
>TRBJ1-5|TRBV2
CASRKTGNSNQPQHF
>TRBJ1-5|TRBV7-9
CASSDSNQPQHF
>TRBJ1-5|TRBV28
CATYQGFNQPQHF
>TRBJ2-1|TRBV6-5
CATTTGDSYNEQFF
>TRBJ1-4|TRBV27
CASSWTGPNEKLFF
>TRBJ2-5|TRBV7-9
CASSFSGTKETQYF
>TRBJ1-1|TRBV29-1
CSVESGNTEAFF
>TRBJ2-1|TRBV4-3
CASSQEGGLAFEQFF
>TRBJ2-1|TRBV6-5
CASSSSWPTSGRKFF
>TRBJ2-7|TRBV28
CASSLTGVNYEQYF
>TRBJ2-7|TRBV28
CASSLWEGGADEQYF
>TRBJ2-7|TRBV5-6
CASSPGLVSSYEQYF
>TRBJ2-1|TRBV6-5
CASSLTGVDEQFF
>TRBJ1-5|TRBV19
CASRKMGRTARPNQPQHF
>TRBJ2-1|TRBV28
CASSTQREKFF
>TRBJ1-1|TRBV19
CASSGDTLITEAFF
>TRBJ2-1|TRBV29-1
CSVDRGNEQFF
>TRBJ2-5|TRBV7-9
CAGRPSGVEETQYF
>TRBJ1-2|TRBV2
CASRSQGNYGYTF
>TRBJ2-5|TRBV7-8
CASSPPATGREETQYF